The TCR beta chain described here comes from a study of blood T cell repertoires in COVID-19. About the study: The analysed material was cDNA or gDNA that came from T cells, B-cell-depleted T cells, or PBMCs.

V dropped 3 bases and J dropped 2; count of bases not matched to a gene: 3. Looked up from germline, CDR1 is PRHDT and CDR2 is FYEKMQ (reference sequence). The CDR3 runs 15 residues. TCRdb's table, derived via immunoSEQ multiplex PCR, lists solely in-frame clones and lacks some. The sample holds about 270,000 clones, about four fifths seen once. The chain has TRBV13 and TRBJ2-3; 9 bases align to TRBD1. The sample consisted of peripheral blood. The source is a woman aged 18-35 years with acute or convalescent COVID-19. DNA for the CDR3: TGTGCCAGCAGCTTCCGGACAGGGGCCACAGATACGCAGTATTTT. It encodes CASSFRTGATDTQYF.